The present entry profiles one TCR beta chain with its context. Its specificity is unknown. CD45RO-negative, CCR7-positively selected cells formed the naive CD8 fraction, excluding terminally differentiated effector memory CD45RA+ cells. This entry belongs to a study of shared clonotypes between healthy human individuals. Study context: Donors, aged 18 to 49, were a couple of women and three men. Findings of the study overall: The four-donor shared clonotypes exceeded non-shared clonotypes in generation probability, with non-shared ones scoring lower.

Produced via immunoSEQ multiplex PCR; TCRdb's table is partial and in-frame only. The sample consists of around 2,000,000 clones, approximately 95% of them appearing once. This CDR3 has 15 amino acids. Germline CDR1 is SNHLY and CDR2 is FYNNEI. Trimming took 4 bases from V and 6 from J, leaving 18 bases between them. V and J are TRBV2 and TRBJ1-2; possibly TRBD1 for D (6 bases). The receptor was derived from a man aged 18 to 30 in good health. The material sequenced was naive CD8+ T cells sorted from blood. Here the CDR3 reads CASSVWGAGLDGYTF. The CDR3 nucleotides read TGTGCCAGCAGTGTTTGGGGGGCGGGACTAGATGGCTACACCTTC.